This T cell receptor (beta chain) comes out of a study of blood T cells in healthy people across ages (dated by TCRdb to the mid-2010s). Concerning the study at large: Template switching captured roughly one uniquely barcoded TCR beta cDNA molecule per two T cells in model experiments. The donors were divided into four age groups: young (average approximately 17 years), middle-aged (about 39), aged (62) and long-lived (roughly 82). Two additional independent replicas of 1 million unique cDNA reads from the same blood draw were analyzed for two donors (one aged 18 to 30 and one aged 80 or older). The study measured age-related changes in TCR beta repertoire diversity using deep sequencing normalized with unique cDNA molecular identifiers. Donors of different ages were randomly distributed across sequencing lanes to avoid experimental bias. The research as a whole found: Because the CMV infection status of the donors was unknown, age-related changes in expanded clonotypes may potentially have been confounded. Since profiling was done on bulk unsorted PBMCs, naive and antigen-experienced compartments could not be conclusively compared. As age increased, observed TCR beta diversity per million T cells dropped in a roughly linear way, and a significant reduction was already evident by age 40. A strong correlation was found between observed TCR beta diversity and the percentage of naive T cells measured by flow cytometry. Total diversity estimates from one million sequenced T cells were considered lower bounds and underestimates. Compared with the aged group, more naive CD4+ T cells, fewer expanded clones and increased TCR diversity were shown by the long-lived group, suggesting age selection.

Donors were 35 to 40 systemically healthy Caucasian individuals from Russia aged roughly 6 to 90 years. Approximately 9.7 milliliters of peripheral blood were drawn from each donor into EDTA-treated Vacutainer tubes. Ficoll-Paque density-gradient centrifugation was used to isolate PBMCs, with at least 7 million per sample. Trizol reagent was used to extract total RNA from the PBMCs, yielding at least 5 micrograms per sample. Naive CD45RAhigh/CD27high T cell percentages were measured by flow cytometry on a PBMC aliquot from every donor. Reading from cysteine to phenylalanine, the CDR3 counts 20 amino acids. The CDR3 DNA has 60 bases and is translated from base 1. The method was 5' RACE. Instrument used: Illumina HiSeq 2500. A second PCR of about 6 to 12 cycles was performed with a sample-barcoded 5' primer and a J-beta primer mix. Each TCR beta cDNA molecule received a unique molecular identifier from a template-switch 5' adaptor carrying 12 random nucleotides. Each sample yielded at least 2.5 million CDR3-containing paired-end reads. First-strand cDNA synthesis was performed from all RNA using the Mint cDNA synthesis kit, with priming by a TRBC-specific oligonucleotide. After uracil-DNA glycosylase treatment, a first 18-cycle PCR used universal primers M1SS and BC2_uni_R on all cDNA. As for the original processing: Normalization of each sample was performed by random selection of 1 million high-quality reads, each carrying a distinct molecular identifier. Instead of being binned into consensus sequences, reads with shared molecular identifiers were discarded. CDR3 identification, clonotype clustering and error correction used MiTCR with a Q25 quality threshold and the strictest error-elimination algorithm. A nonparametric unseen species model using Euler transformation provided a lower-bound estimate of total TCR beta diversity. The raw public reads went through TCRdb reprocessing: fastp at Q25, MiXCR clone calling, in-frame beta chains kept. Rows with a matching CDR3 protein are joined into one entry that keeps the most common DNA and genes. V and J calls and clone size were set by TCRdb, not the authors. The sample table records about 1.7 million distinct CDR3 sequences; roughly 28% of these occur just once. Of the sample, more than 6% falls within the top ten clones.

Only a few counts were recorded for this clonotype. It has no known antigen specificity. Base qualities were left out, and no much larger clone turns up one base away. This TCR was recovered from a young woman in good health. Input material: blood. The chain is encoded by TRBV21-1 joined to TRBJ2-6; no check of the table's D call, TRBD1, against the DNA was made. TRBV21-1 is tagged as a pseudogene. This receptor has the CDR3 CASSNIEAGQPNSGANVLTF. The DNA sequence follows: TGTGCCAGCAGCAACATAGAGGCGGGACAGCCTAACTCTGGGGCCAACGTCCTGACTTTC.